The sequence of this TCR beta chain was determined in a study of prognosis after radiotherapy for stage I lung cancer. V was shortened by 6 bases and J by 0 bases, with 17 bases between the two germline ends. The CDR3 sequence is 16 residues long. The germline V gene encodes CDR1 SNHLY and CDR2 FYNNEI. With two-round multiplex PCR, TCR beta CDR3 sequences were amplified from genomic DNA. Gene-specific TRBV and TRBJ primers were used in PCR round one. Each CDR3 protein is one row after TCRdb ran MiXCR on the multiplex PCR reads. Of 13,000 to 15,000 distinct CDR3 sequences in the sample, about 27% are singletons; the top ten hold 10% to 14%.

The sequences come from PBMCs, collected before or after stereotactic body radiation therapy (not recorded which). The gene calls are TRBV2 and TRBJ1-2, with D unresolved. This TCR was sampled from a donor over 45 with non-small cell lung cancer. CDR3 nucleotide sequence: TGTGCCAGCAGCCCCAGAAGGGATGGGTCTAACTATGGCTACACCTTC. Translating gives CASSPRRDGSNYGYTF. The full variable domain, with the rest looked up from reference TRBV2 and TRBJ1-2, is EPEVTQTPSHQVTQMGQEVILRCVPISNHLYFYWYRQILGQKVEFLVSFYNNEISEKSEIFDDQFSVERPDGSNFTLKIRSTKLEDSAMYFCASSPRRDGSNYGYTFGSGTRLTVV.